The present TCR beta chain was sequenced within a study of shared T cell receptors in the human thymus. With 5 bases removed from V and 7 bases from J, the gap between germline ends came to 18 bases. Germline V CDR1 and CDR2: MNHEY, SVGAGI. The CDR3 totals 15 residues. Repertoires were generated with immunoSEQ multiplex PCR, while TCRdb's copy carries only in-frame clones and drops some. The sample carries 720,000 or so clones, 80% to 90% recorded once. These data also featured in a second study, about human thymus T cells. That paper states: Donation was from healthy Finnish infants who were having corrective surgery that addressed congenital heart defects. Thymic samples were excised during corrective heart operations. Usage of V and J genes appeared biased in thymic and blood repertoires. Related research has reported that thymic repertoires overlap highly among unrelated individuals.

This receptor was obtained from a girl under three years old with a congenital heart defect. This chain joins TRBV6-5 and TRBJ1-5, with D perhaps TRBD1 (5 bases). Specimen: thymocytes. In DNA form, the CDR3 reads TGTGCCAGCAGTATGACCGGGGGGGGTGGACAGCCCCAGCATTTT. Its protein product is CASSMTGGGGQPQHF.